The clone carrying this T cell receptor (beta chain) came up once. The authors' processing: Quantification of nucleated cells was approximated via reference gene primer amplification. The assay was immunoSEQ multiplex PCR, and TCRdb's table has in-frame clones only and misses some. For V, J and clone size, that table is used; D and trimming come from the DNA. The sample has about 280,000 clones, approximately 91% seen once; the top ten hold around 1%. The CDR3 has 13 amino acids. Germline-derived CDR1 and CDR2 are SGHTA and FQGTGA. Between the trimmed V and J ends, which lost 2 bases and 8 bases, there was a span of 12 bases. This record belongs to a study of blood T cell repertoires in COVID-19. Study-level information: Material from acute and convalescent COVID-19 was sourced from the United States, Italy and Spain.

V and J are TRBV7-3 and TRBJ1-2; possibly TRBD1 for D (5 bases). This TCR came from a woman in her 30s who had recovered from COVID-19. Sequenced input: PBMCs or T cells enriched from blood (not recorded which). The CDR3: CASSLDSSVGYTF. The CDR3 nucleotides read TGTGCCAGCAGCTTAGACAGTTCTGTCGGCTACACCTTC.